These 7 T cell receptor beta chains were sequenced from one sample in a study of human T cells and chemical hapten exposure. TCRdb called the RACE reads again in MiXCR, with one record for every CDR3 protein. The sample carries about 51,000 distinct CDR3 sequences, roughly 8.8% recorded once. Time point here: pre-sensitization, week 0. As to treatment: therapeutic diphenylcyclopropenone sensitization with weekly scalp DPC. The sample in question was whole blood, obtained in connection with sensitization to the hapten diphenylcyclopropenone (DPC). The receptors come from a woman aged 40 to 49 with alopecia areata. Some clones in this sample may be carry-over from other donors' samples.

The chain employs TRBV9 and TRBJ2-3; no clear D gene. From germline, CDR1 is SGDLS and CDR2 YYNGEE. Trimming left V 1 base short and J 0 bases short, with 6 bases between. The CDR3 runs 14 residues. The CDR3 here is CASSVQWSTDTQYF. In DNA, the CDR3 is TGTGCCAGCAGCGTACAGTGGAGCACAGATACGCAGTATTTT.

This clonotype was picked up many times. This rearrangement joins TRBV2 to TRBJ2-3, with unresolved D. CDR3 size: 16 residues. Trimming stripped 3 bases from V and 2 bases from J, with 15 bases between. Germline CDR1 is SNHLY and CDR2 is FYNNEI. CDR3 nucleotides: TGTGCCAGCAGTGACGTAGGCTCGGAAATCACAGATACGCAGTATTTT. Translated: CASSDVGSEITDTQYF. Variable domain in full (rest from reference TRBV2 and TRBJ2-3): EPEVTQTPSHQVTQMGQEVILRCVPISNHLYFYWYRQILGQKVEFLVSFYNNEISEKSEIFDDQFSVERPDGSNFTLKIRSTKLEDSAMYFCASSDVGSEITDTQYFGPGTRLTVL.

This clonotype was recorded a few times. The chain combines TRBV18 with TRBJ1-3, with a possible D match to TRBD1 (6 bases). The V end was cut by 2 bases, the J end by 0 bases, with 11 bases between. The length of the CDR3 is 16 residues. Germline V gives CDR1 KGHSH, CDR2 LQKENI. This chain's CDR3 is CASSPEWGASGNTIYF. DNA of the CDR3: TGTGCCAGCTCACCAGAATGGGGGGCCTCTGGAAACACCATATATTTT.

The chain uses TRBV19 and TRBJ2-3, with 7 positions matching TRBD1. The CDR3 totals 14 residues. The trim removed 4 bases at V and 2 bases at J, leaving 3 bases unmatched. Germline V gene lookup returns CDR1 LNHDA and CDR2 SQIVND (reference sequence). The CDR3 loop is CASSKQGNTDTQYF. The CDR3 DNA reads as TGTGCCAGTAGTAAACAGGGGAACACAGATACGCAGTATTTT.

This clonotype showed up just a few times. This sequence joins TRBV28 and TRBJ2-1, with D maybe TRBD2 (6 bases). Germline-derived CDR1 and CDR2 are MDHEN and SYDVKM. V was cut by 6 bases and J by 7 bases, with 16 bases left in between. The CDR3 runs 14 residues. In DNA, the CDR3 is TGTGCCAGCAGGGCCGCGGGGTCCGTAAATGAGCAGTTCTTC. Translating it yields CASRAAGSVNEQFF.

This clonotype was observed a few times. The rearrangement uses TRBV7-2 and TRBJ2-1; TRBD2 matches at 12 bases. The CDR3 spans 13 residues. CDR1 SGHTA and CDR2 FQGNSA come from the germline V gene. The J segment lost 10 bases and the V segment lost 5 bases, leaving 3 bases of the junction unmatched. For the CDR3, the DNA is TGTGCCAGCAGCCGCGGACTAGCGGGGGAGCAGTTCTTC. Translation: CASSRGLAGEQFF.

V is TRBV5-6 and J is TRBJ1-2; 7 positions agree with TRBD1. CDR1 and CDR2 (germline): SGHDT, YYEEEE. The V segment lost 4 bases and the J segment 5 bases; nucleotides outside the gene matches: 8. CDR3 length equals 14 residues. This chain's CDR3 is CASSPRDRVYGYTF. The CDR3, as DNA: TGTGCCAGCAGCCCCCGGGACAGAGTGTATGGCTACACCTTC.